This TCR beta chain was found in a study of shared clonotypes between healthy human individuals. Assay used: immunoSEQ multiplex PCR; TCRdb lists only in-frame clones, some missing. The data hold hundreds of thousands of clones, with more than 95% observed a single time. In the naive CD8 group, cells lacked CD45RO and were positively selected for CCR7, so terminally differentiated effector memory CD45RA+ cells were left out. Germline V lookup: CDR1 SEHNR, CDR2 FQNEAQ (reference sequence). The CDR3 consists of 14 residues. Trimming left V 5 bases short and J 7 bases short, with 14 bases between. Input material: naive CD8+ T cells sorted from blood. The chain combines TRBV7-9 with TRBJ2-2; the D is unclear. This clonotype was sampled from a man aged 30-40 years in good health. The CDR3 DNA reads as TGTGCCAGCAGCCCATCGACGAGCCTCGGGGAGCTGTTTTTT. It codes for CASSPSTSLGELFF.